This T cell receptor beta chain is drawn from a study of tissue T cells after allogeneic stem cell transplantation. As for time point: mouse harvest day 7 after allogeneic transplant. Mouse grafts combined 10^7 T-cell-depleted bone marrow cells with 10^6 splenic CD5+ T cells. B6 (H2b) cells into BALB/c (H2d) mice; tissues taken at day 7 or 14. Germline CDR1 is SGHSN and CDR2 is HYEKVE. V shed 0 bases, J shed 7 bases, and the junction held 3 bases outside the gene matches. The CDR3 has 13 amino acids. Overall study findings and caveats: Anatomically similar tissues had similar TCR repertoires within each patient.

TCRbeta CDR3 was sequenced at survey depth with template counts. The method was immunoSEQ multiplex PCR; TCRdb's version includes in-frame clones alone and lacks a portion of them. The sample lists thousands of clones, over 40% seen once, with about 6.7% in the top ten. In regard to this clone: The target antigen is unknown. The listed genes are named as in mouse. The read ends 1 residue before the CDR3 terminus; that terminus is restored from the germline J gene.

This clonotype was obtained from a female BALB/c mouse given C57BL/6 T cells with graft-versus-host disease after an allogeneic hematopoietic cell transplant. The J gene is TRBJ2-7, the V gene TRBV12-1; TRBD2 aligns across 9 bases. Sequences were obtained from gut tissue. Incomplete CDR3 DNA: TGTGCCAGCTCTCTCTGGGGGGGCGGAGAACAGTAC. This gives the protein CASSLWGGGEQY. The whole CDR3 reads CASSLWGGGEQYF.